Listed below are T cell receptor beta chains from one sample, sequenced in a study of blood T cell repertoires in COVID-19. Using immunoSEQ multiplex PCR, the repertoire was profiled, and TCRdb retains in-frame clones only, with some absent. The profile covers about 250,000 clones, with roughly 87% appearing a single time and approximately 2.8% taken by the ten largest. Sequencing was carried out using PBMCs or T cells enriched from blood (not recorded which). The receptors originated from a woman aged 25-40 years with acute COVID-19. The CDR3 runs from the conserved cysteine through the conserved F or W. The order of the fields is D gene, J gene, clone size, V gene, CDR3 DNA, CDR3 protein. D genes are given only for firm matches. Only part of the rows carry a size: once, few, many, or a class if the clone is expanded.

>TRBD1|TRBJ1-5|NA|TRBV6-5
TGTGCCAGCAGTTACTCGATATTCGACAGGGATCAGCCCCAGCATTTT
CASSYSIFDRDQPQHF
>NA|TRBJ1-1|NA|TRBV11-1
TGTGCCAGCAGCTTAGGCGGGGTTCCTGAAGCTTTCTTT
CASSLGGVPEAFF
>TRBD1|TRBJ1-1|NA|TRBV29-1
TGCAGCGTCCCGGTGGACAGGGGGCGCTCTGAAGCTTTCTTT
CSVPVDRGRSEAFF
>NA|TRBJ1-1|once|TRBV7-9
TGTGCCAGCAGCCGTACGGGGTTGGATGAAGCTTTCTTT
CASSRTGLDEAFF
>NA|TRBJ1-5|NA|TRBV20-1
TGCAGTGCTAGTGGACAGCTTAATCAGCCCCAGCATTTT
CSASGQLNQPQHF
>TRBD2|TRBJ2-5|NA|TRBV3-1/TRBV3-2
TGTGCCAGCAGCCAAGAAAGATTTAGCGGGGTCCAAGAGACCCAGTACTTC
CASSQERFSGVQETQYF
>TRBD2|TRBJ2-3|NA|TRBV6-1
TGTGCCAGCAGTGAACTCGGGGGGGCCCCCGATACGCAGTATTTT
CASSELGGAPDTQYF
>TRBD1|TRBJ1-2|NA|TRBV18
TGTGCCAGCTCACCCCGCGGGACAGGGAATCGTGATGGCTACACCTTC
CASSPRGTGNRDGYTF
>NA|TRBJ2-7|NA|TRBV5-1
TGCGCCAGCAGCTTGGGCAGTCCCTACGAGCAGTACTTC
CASSLGSPYEQYF
>TRBD1|TRBJ2-5|NA|TRBV5-4
TGTGCCAGCAGCTTGTTGGGACAGGGACTCCAAGAGACCCAGTACTTC
CASSLLGQGLQETQYF
>TRBD2|TRBJ2-5|NA|TRBV6-5
TGTGCCAGCAAGGCGGGGGGCCAGGAGACCCAGTACTTC
CASKAGGQETQYF
>NA|TRBJ1-3|NA|TRBV7-8
TGTGCCAGCAGACTCCTTAACTCTGGAAACACCATATATTTT
CASRLLNSGNTIYF
>TRBD2|TRBJ2-3|NA|TRBV19
TGTGCCAGTAGTCCCGGGACTAGCGGTGGGGGAGATACGCAGTATTTT
CASSPGTSGGGDTQYF
>NA|TRBJ1-2|NA|TRBV27
TGTGCCAGCAGAACTCGGACAGAACTCTATGGCTACACCTTC
CASRTRTELYGYTF